These 25 T cell receptor beta chains came from one sample sequenced in a study of blood T cell repertoires in COVID-19 (dated by TCRdb to 2018 to 2021). The library came from the immunoSEQ multiplex PCR assay. TCRdb retrieved this table from immuneACCESS and kept in-frame rearrangements only. Not all clones are present; in checked studies, unresolved V genes account for under half, and no reason is known for the remainder. Counted in this sample were 52,000 or so clones; approximately 80% of them appeared once. Jointly, the top ten make up 11% to 15% of the sample. Sequenced sample: peripheral blood. The receptors were sampled from a human donor in a cohort sampled during active COVID-19.

V is TRBV12-3 or TRBV12-4 and J is TRBJ1-1; the D is unclear. The CDR3 covers 13 residues. V shed 4 bases and J shed 2 bases, with 8 bases lying between them. As DNA, the CDR3 is TGTGCCAGCAGTTATACAGAAAACACTGAAGCTTTCTTT. The encoded protein is CASSYTENTEAFF.

This rearrangement joins TRBV5-8 to TRBJ1-4, with a possible D match to TRBD1 (6 bases). The CDR3 runs to 14 residues. CDR1 and CDR2 from the germline V gene are SGHTS and YDEGEE. Trimming shortened V by 1 base and J by 6 bases, and 10 bases separated the two germline ends. The CDR3 bases are TGTGCCAGCAGCTTGCCAGGGGACCATGAAAAACTGTTTTTT. Protein sequence: CASSLPGDHEKLFF.

The chain carries TRBV14 and TRBJ2-7, with D hard to call. V was shortened by 2 bases and J by 7 bases, with 12 bases between the two germline ends. Germline V CDR1 and CDR2: SGHDN, FVKESK. This CDR3 is built from 13 residues. Written as DNA, the CDR3 is TGTGCCAGCAGCCAACAGACATACTCTGAGCAGTACTTC. This codes for CASSQQTYSEQYF.

This clone occurred once. This CDR3 is also generated by other DNA sequences in the sample. The V gene is TRBV28, the J gene TRBJ2-7; 10 nucleotides match TRBD1. Germline-derived CDR1 and CDR2 are MDHEN and SYDVKM. This CDR3 contains 15 residues. V was pared by 3 bases and J by 1 base, with 3 bases of the junction left unmatched. In DNA, the CDR3 is TGTGCCAGCAGTTTGGGGACAGGGGATTCCTACGAGCAGTACTTC. Its translation: CASSLGTGDSYEQYF. The full variable domain, with the rest looked up from reference TRBV28 and TRBJ2-7, is DVKVTQSSRYLVKRTGEKVFLECVQDMDHENMFWYRQDPGLGLRLIYFSYDVKMKEKGDIPEGYSVSREKKERFSLILESASTNQTSMYLCASSLGTGDSYEQYFGPGTRLTVT.

The V call is TRBV5-1, the J call TRBJ2-7; TRBD2 aligns across 9 bases. V dropped 8 bases and J dropped 0; count of bases not matched to a gene: 6. There are 14 residues in the CDR3. Germline V lookup: CDR1 SGHRS, CDR2 YFSETQ. This chain's CDR3 is CASQASGNSYEQYF. The DNA of the CDR3 is TGCGCCAGTCAAGCTAGCGGGAACTCCTACGAGCAGTACTTC.

The CDR3 is CASSALSNQPQHF. The DNA of the CDR3 is TGTGCCAGCAGTGCACTCAGCAATCAGCCCCAGCATTTT. The chain couples TRBV6-2 or TRBV6-3 to TRBJ1-5; D unclear. The CDR3 length is 13 residues. V lost 5 bases to trimming and J lost 1 base, with 6 bases between them. Germline V gives CDR1 MNHEY, CDR2 SVGEGT.

The chain links TRBV5-1 to TRBJ2-3; D might be TRBD2 (6 bases). V lost 6 bases to trimming and J lost 4 bases, with 9 bases between them. Germline CDR1 reads SGHRS; CDR2 reads YFSETQ. CDR3 length: 12 amino acids. CDR3 nucleotides: TGCGCCAGCAAAGTAGCGGCAGATACGCAGTATTTT. Translated: CASKVAADTQYF.

The V call is TRBV11-2, the J call TRBJ1-1; unclear D gene. CDR3 length: 11 residues. Trimming took 5 bases from V and 1 from J, leaving 2 bases between them. Germline CDR1 SGHAT, CDR2 FQNNGV. In DNA, the CDR3 is TGTGCCAGCAGCCGGAACACTGAAGCTTTCTTT. Protein product: CASSRNTEAFF. Combining the CDR3 with reference TRBV11-2 and TRBJ1-1 gives the whole variable domain EAGVAQSPRYKIIEKRQSVAFWCNPISGHATLYWYQQILGQGPKLLIQFQNNGVVDDSQLPKDRFSAERLKGVDSTLKIQPAKLEDSAVYLCASSRNTEAFFGQGTRLTVV.

This clone was observed once. The chain carries TRBV4-1 and TRBJ1-6; D unclear. V lost 0 bases, J lost 9 bases, and 9 bases lay in between. CDR3 length equals 14 residues. Germline V gene sequence: CDR1 MGHRA, CDR2 YSYEKL. Here the CDR3 reads CASSQEEGISPLHF. The CDR3 DNA reads TGCGCCAGCAGCCAAGAGGAGGGAATTTCACCCCTCCACTTT.

The genes are TRBV18 and TRBJ2-5; no clear D gene. Germline V gene sequence: CDR1 KGHSH, CDR2 LQKENI. This CDR3 has 12 residues. V was cut by 2 bases and J by 5 bases, with 6 bases left in between. This CDR3 is CASSPYKETQYF. The CDR3 DNA follows: TGTGCCAGCTCACCATACAAGGAGACCCAGTACTTC.

This clone was seen a handful of times. This rearrangement joins TRBV7-9 to TRBJ1-5; perhaps TRBD1 as D (5 bases). CDR1 is SEHNR, CDR2 FQNEAQ, per germline (reference sequence). This CDR3 is 14 amino acids long. V lost 6 bases, J lost 4 bases, and 13 bases lay in between. CDR3 sequence: CASSSQGTNQPQHF. DNA of the CDR3: TGTGCCAGCAGTTCGCAGGGCACTAATCAGCCCCAGCATTTT.

The V and J genes are TRBV6-1 and TRBJ1-1, with no clear D. This CDR3 spans 14 amino acids. Deletions cut 3 bases from V and 3 bases from J, with 11 bases between. Germline loops: CDR1 MNHNS, CDR2 SASEGT. CDR3 in DNA: TGTGCCAGCAGTGATCCGGGAGCCTACACTGAAGCTTTCTTT. Its protein is CASSDPGAYTEAFF.

This clone came up a few times. The CDR3 spells CATAVEAKNIQYF. The CDR3 DNA sequence: TGTGCCACGGCAGTGGAGGCCAAAAACATTCAGTACTTC. The rearrangement uses TRBV2 and TRBJ2-4; unclear D gene. This CDR3 is built from 13 residues. Trimming stripped 10 bases from V and 1 base from J, with 11 bases between. Germline V CDR1 and CDR2: SNHLY, FYNNEI.

The chain joins TRBV28 to TRBJ2-7; 13 nucleotides align to TRBD2. V gave up 8 bases and J gave up 6 bases; unmatched junction bases: 13. This CDR3 has 16 residues. The germline V gene has CDR1 MDHEN and CDR2 SYDVKM. The CDR3 nucleotides read TGTGCCAGCCAACCCCCAACTAGCGGGAGGGGATTCGAGCAGTACTTC. Translated: CASQPPTSGRGFEQYF. The complete variable domain, with remaining parts taken from reference TRBV28 and TRBJ2-7, reads DVKVTQSSRYLVKRTGEKVFLECVQDMDHENMFWYRQDPGLGLRLIYFSYDVKMKEKGDIPEGYSVSREKKERFSLILESASTNQTSMYLCASQPPTSGRGFEQYFGPGTRLTVT.

This clone appeared a single time. The rearrangement links TRBV5-1 to TRBJ2-1; maybe TRBD2 (5 bases). The germline V and J ends were trimmed by 0 bases and 8 bases, with 15 bases remaining between them. CDR3 length: 15 residues. The germline CDR1 and CDR2 sequences are SGHRS and YFSETQ. CDR3 region: CASSLGSAGVYEQFF. CDR3 DNA sequence: TGCGCCAGCAGCTTGGGGTCGGCGGGTGTGTATGAGCAGTTCTTC.

V is TRBV27 and J is TRBJ2-1; TRBD1 matches at 9 bases. With V trimmed by 4 bases and J by 6 bases, 4 bases remained unmatched. This CDR3 is built from 14 residues. Germline CDR1 reads MNHEY; CDR2 reads SMNVEV (reference sequence). CDR3 loop: CASSSGDRANEQFF. The CDR3 DNA sequence: TGTGCCAGCAGTTCCGGGGACAGGGCCAATGAGCAGTTCTTC.

V is TRBV20-1 and J is TRBJ1-1; D remains ambiguous. The CDR3 has 11 amino acids. The V gene lost 6 bases and the J gene lost 1 base, with 6 bases spanning the gap. Germline values: CDR1 DFQATT, CDR2 SNEGSKA (reference sequence). In nucleotides, the CDR3 is TGCAGTGCCCCTCGGAACACTGAAGCTTTCTTT. It is translated as CSAPRNTEAFF.

The chain recombines TRBV5-4 with TRBJ1-1; maybe TRBD1 (6 bases). The CDR3 has 11 residues. Germline V lookup: CDR1 SGHNT, CDR2 YYREEE (reference sequence). Trimming cost V 9 bases and J 12 bases, with 18 bases left between them. CDR3 region: CATEKDRNTFF. CDR3 DNA sequence: TGTGCCACGGAGAAAGACAGGAATACTTTCTTT.

The V call is TRBV10-2, the J call TRBJ2-6, with D possibly TRBD2 on 7 matching bases. The CDR3 extends over 18 amino acids. Between the trimmed V and J ends, which lost 4 bases and 0 bases, there was a span of 16 bases. The germline V gene has CDR1 WSHSY and CDR2 SAAADI. This CDR3 reads CASSVKGGGISGANVLTF. The CDR3 DNA sequence: TGCGCCAGCAGTGTTAAGGGAGGGGGTATCTCTGGGGCCAACGTCCTGACTTTC.

The rearrangement uses TRBV9 and TRBJ2-3; 7 nucleotides align to TRBD1. Germline CDR1 and CDR2: SGDLS and YYNGEE. The trim removed 5 bases at V and 0 bases at J, leaving 6 bases unmatched. The CDR3 covers 15 residues. CDR3 DNA: TGTGCCAGCAGATCTACAGGGGTGAGCACAGATACGCAGTATTTT. Translation gives CASRSTGVSTDTQYF.

This clone ranks as medium-sized. V gene TRBV5-1 combines with J gene TRBJ2-5; perhaps TRBD1 as D (5 bases). This CDR3 contains 16 residues. Trimming cost V 7 bases and J 3 bases, with 22 bases left between them. Germline V gene lookup returns CDR1 SGHRS and CDR2 YFSETQ. The CDR3 sequence: CASASSLGVVKETQYF. For the CDR3, the DNA is TGCGCCAGCGCATCGAGCCTAGGGGTCGTAAAAGAGACCCAGTACTTC.

The genes are TRBV7-9 and TRBJ1-2; maybe TRBD1 (6 bases). The CDR3 runs 13 residues. Deletions cut 2 bases from V and 4 bases from J, with 8 bases between. Germline V lookup: CDR1 SEHNR, CDR2 FQNEAQ (reference sequence). CDR3 sequence reads: CASSLRTAYGYTF. DNA for the CDR3: TGTGCCAGCAGCTTACGGACAGCCTATGGCTACACCTTC.

The rearrangement joins TRBV18 to TRBJ2-7; unclear D gene. CDR1 and CDR2 (germline): KGHSH, LQKENI. The ends were cut back, 1 base at V and 4 bases at J, with 8 bases in the middle. This CDR3 contains 13 residues. CDR3 sequence: CASSPRQFYEQYF. The DNA for the CDR3 is TGTGCCAGCTCACCACGACAATTTTACGAGCAGTACTTC.

The chain joins TRBV6-5 to TRBJ1-2; no reliable D call. The CDR3 consists of 15 residues. CDR1 is MNHEY and CDR2 is SVGAGI in the germline V gene. V was pared by 0 bases and J by 4 bases, with 12 bases between. The CDR3 spells CASSYSRGASYGYTF. The CDR3 DNA sequence: TGTGCCAGCAGTTACTCCCGGGGAGCGAGCTATGGCTACACCTTC.

This chain links TRBV7-2 with TRBJ1-2; TRBD1 aligns across 11 bases. This CDR3 region has 14 residues. CDR1 SGHTA and CDR2 FQGNSA come from the germline V gene. J gave up 8 bases and V 5 bases, and 7 bases lay outside the gene matches. CDR3 sequence: CASSPGQGDRGYTF. The CDR3 DNA is TGTGCCAGCAGCCCGGGACAGGGGGACCGGGGCTACACCTTC.